This T cell receptor beta chain was sequenced for a study of blood T cell repertoires in COVID-19. Study background: PBMCs, B-cell-depleted T cells, or T cells were the source of the cDNA or gDNA that made up the material.

Some clones are missing from TCRdb's copy, which holds only in-frame ones; the method was immunoSEQ multiplex PCR. Of a few hundred thousand clones listed, 80% to 90% are singletons. The CDR3 runs 14 residues. Germline assignment: CDR1 LGHDT and CDR2 YNNKEL (reference sequence). The V segment lost 7 bases and the J segment 6 bases; nucleotides outside the gene matches: 5. Those enrolled, adults aged about 18 to 89 years, came from some 25 US areas. Cohorts were assigned according to the clinical history that participants reported. Donors in Cohort 3 counted as recovered after two negative PCRs, clearance, or symptom resolution.

Sequencing was performed on PBMCs or T cells enriched from blood (not recorded which). J is TRBJ1-6 and V is TRBV3-1 (or the pseudogene TRBV3-2); TRBD1 matches at 8 bases. This receptor was obtained from a man aged 18 to 30 who had recovered from COVID-19. The CDR3 DNA reads as TGTGCCAGCAACACGGACAGGGCTAATTCACCCCTCCACTTT. Protein: CASNTDRANSPLHF.